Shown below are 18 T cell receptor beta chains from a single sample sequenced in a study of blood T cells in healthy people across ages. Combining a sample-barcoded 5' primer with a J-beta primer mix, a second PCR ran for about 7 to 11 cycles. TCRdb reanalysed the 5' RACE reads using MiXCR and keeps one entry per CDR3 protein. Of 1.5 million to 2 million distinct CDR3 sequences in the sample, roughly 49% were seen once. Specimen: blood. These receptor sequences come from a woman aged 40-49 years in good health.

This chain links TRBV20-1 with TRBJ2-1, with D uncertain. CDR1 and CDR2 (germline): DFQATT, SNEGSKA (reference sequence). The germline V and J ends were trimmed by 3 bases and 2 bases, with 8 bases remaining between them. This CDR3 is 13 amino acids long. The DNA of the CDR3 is TGCAGTGCTAGGGGGATCGCCTACAATGAGCAGTTCTTC. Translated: CSARGIAYNEQFF.

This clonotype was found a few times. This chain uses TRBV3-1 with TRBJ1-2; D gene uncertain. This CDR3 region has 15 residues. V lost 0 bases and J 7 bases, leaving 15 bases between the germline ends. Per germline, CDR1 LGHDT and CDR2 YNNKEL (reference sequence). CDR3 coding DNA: TGTGCCAGCAGCCAAGATGTTAACAAGGGTGGTGGCTACACCTTC. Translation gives CASSQDVNKGGGYTF.

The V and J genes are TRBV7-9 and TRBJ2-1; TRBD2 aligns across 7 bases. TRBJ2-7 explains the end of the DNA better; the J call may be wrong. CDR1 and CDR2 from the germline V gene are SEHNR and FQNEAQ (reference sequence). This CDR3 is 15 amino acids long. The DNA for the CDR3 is TGTGCCAGCAGTACCGGGACTACCTCCTACAATGAGCAGTACTTC. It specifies CASSTGTTSYNEQYF.

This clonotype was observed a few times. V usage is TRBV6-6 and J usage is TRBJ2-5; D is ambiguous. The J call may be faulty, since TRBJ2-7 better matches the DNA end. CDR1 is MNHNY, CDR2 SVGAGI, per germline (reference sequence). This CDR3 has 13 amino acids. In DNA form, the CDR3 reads TGTGCCAGCATGGGGTCGGTTTCCTACGAGCAGTACTTC. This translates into CASMGSVSYEQYF.

CDR3 coding DNA: TGCAGCACTACACCCACCGCCAATGAGCAGTACTTC. It codes for CSTTPTANEQYF. V and J are TRBV29-1 and TRBJ2-7; D remains unclear. V lost 8 bases and J 7 bases, leaving 18 bases between the germline ends. Germline lookup yields CDR1 SQVTM and CDR2 ANQGSEA. This CDR3 has 12 residues.

CDR3 DNA sequence: TGTGCCAGCAGATTTAGCGGGGGCCTGGGGGAGCAGTTCTTC. Amino acid sequence: CASRFSGGLGEQFF. The gene calls are TRBV28 and TRBJ2-1; 9 bases line up with TRBD2. This CDR3 is built from 14 residues. Per germline, CDR1 MDHEN and CDR2 SYDVKM. V shed 6 bases, J shed 10 bases, and the junction held 10 bases outside the gene matches.

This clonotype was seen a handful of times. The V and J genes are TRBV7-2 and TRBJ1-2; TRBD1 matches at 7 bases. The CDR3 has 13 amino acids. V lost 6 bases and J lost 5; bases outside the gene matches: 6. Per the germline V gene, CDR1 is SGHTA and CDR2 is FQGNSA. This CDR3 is CASRRQGEYGYTF. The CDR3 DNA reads TGTGCCAGCAGGCGCCAGGGGGAGTATGGCTACACCTTC.

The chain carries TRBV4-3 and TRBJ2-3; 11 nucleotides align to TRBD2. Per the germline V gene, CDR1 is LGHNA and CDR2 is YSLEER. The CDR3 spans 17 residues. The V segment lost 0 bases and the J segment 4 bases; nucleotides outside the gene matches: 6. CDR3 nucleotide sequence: TGCGCCAGCAGCCAAGAATTAGCGGGGGGGGCATCAGATACGCAGTATTTT. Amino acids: CASSQELAGGASDTQYF.

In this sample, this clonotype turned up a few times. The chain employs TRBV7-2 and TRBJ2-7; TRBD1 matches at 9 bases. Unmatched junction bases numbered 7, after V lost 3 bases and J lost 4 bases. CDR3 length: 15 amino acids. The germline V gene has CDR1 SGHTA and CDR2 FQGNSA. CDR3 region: CASSLTGGSIYEQYF. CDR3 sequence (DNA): TGTGCCAGCAGCTTGACAGGGGGTTCGATTTACGAGCAGTACTTC. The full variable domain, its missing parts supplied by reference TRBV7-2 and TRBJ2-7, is GAGVSQSPSNKVTEKGKDVELRCDPISGHTALYWYRQSLGQGLEFLIYFQGNSAPDKSGLPSDRFSAERTGGSVSTLTIQRTQQEDSAVYLCASSLTGGSIYEQYFGPGTRLTVT.

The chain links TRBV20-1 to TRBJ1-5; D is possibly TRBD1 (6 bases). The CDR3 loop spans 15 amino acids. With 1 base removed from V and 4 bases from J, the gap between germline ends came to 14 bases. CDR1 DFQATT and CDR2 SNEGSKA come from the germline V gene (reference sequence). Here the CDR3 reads CSARGVRGLNQPQHF. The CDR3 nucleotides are TGCAGTGCTAGAGGGGTCAGGGGCCTAAATCAGCCCCAGCATTTT.

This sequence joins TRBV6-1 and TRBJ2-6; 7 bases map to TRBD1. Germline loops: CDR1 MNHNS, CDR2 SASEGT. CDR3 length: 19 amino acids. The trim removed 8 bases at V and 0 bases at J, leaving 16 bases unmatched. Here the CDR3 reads CASCTYRGSLNSGANVLTF. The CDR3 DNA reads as TGTGCCAGCTGCACTTACAGGGGTAGTCTCAACTCTGGGGCCAACGTCCTGACTTTC.

CDR3 in amino acids: CASGQPQGNEQFF. CDR3 nucleotide sequence: TGCGCCAGTGGACAGCCCCAGGGCAATGAGCAGTTCTTC. The genes are TRBV5-1 and TRBJ2-1; D might be TRBD1 (6 bases). This CDR3 has 13 amino acids. Per germline, CDR1 SGHRS and CDR2 YFSETQ. V lost 8 bases to trimming and J lost 6 bases, with 15 bases between them. Supplemented by reference TRBV5-1 and TRBJ2-1, the full variable domain reads KAGVTQTPRYLIKTRGQQVTLSCSPISGHRSVSWYQQTPGQGLQFLFEYFSETQRNKGNFPGRFSGRQFSNSRSEMNVSTLELGDSALYLCASGQPQGNEQFFGPGTRLTVL.

CDR3 bases: TGCAGCGTTCGGGTGGCGCTCATCCCCTACGAGCAGTACTTC. This translates into CSVRVALIPYEQYF. The chain has TRBV29-1 and TRBJ2-4; D not certain. The closer fit of TRBJ2-7 to the DNA end suggests the J call may be wrong. The CDR3 totals 14 residues. Germline V gene sequence: CDR1 SQVTM, CDR2 ANQGSEA.

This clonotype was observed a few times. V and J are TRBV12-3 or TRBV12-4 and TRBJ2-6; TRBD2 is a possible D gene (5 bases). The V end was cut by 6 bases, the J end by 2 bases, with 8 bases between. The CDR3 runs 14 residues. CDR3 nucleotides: TGTGCCAGCAGATTGGGAGCTGGGGCCAACGTCCTGACTTTC. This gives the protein CASRLGAGANVLTF.

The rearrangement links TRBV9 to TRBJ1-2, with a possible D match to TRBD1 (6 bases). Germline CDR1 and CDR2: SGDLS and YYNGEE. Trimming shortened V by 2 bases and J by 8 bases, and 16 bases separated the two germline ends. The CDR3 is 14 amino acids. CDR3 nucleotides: TGTGCCAGCAGCGTTACTGGGGGCGCGGGAGGCTACACCTTC. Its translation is CASSVTGGAGGYTF.

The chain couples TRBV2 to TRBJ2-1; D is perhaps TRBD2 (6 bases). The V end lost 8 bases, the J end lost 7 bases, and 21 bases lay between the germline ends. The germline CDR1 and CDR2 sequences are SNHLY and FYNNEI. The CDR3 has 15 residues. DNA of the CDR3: TGTGCCAGCCTCCCCGACGGGACCCGGGGGAATGAGCAGTTCTTC. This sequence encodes CASLPDGTRGNEQFF.

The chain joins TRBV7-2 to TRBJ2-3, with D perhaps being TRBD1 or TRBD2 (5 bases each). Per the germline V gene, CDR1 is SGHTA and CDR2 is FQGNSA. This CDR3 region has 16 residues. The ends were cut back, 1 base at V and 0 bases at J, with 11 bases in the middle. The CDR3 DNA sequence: TGTGCCAGCAGCTTAGACTACGGGGCAAGCACAGATACGCAGTATTTT. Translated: CASSLDYGASTDTQYF.

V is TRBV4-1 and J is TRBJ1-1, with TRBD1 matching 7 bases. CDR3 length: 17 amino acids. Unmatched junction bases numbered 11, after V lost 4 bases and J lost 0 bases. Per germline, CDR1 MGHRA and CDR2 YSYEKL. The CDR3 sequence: CASSPRLAGQMNTEAFF. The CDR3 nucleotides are TGCGCCAGCAGCCCCAGACTGGCGGGACAGATGAACACTGAAGCTTTCTTT.